The present T cell receptor (beta chain) was sequenced within a study of blood T cells in healthy people across ages. This clonotype has more than one count but fewer than ten. Its matching antigen is unknown. Study results and caveats: Aged donors had fewer naive CD4+ cells and lower diversity than long-lived donors.

The CDR3 extends over 15 amino acids. For the second PCR, which ran for roughly 6 to 12 cycles, a sample-barcoded 5' primer and a J-beta primer mix were used. TCRdb passed the 5' RACE reads through MiXCR, listing each CDR3 protein once. The sample contains 1.5 million to 2 million distinct CDR3 sequences, roughly 28% of which appear only once. The amount of total RNA extracted per sample was at least 5.5 micrograms. This TCR was recovered from a woman in her twenties or thirties in good health. The chain combines TRBV21-1 with TRBJ2-5; the D call of TRBD1 is as the table states it, not checked on the DNA. TRBV21-1 constitutes a pseudogene. The sequenced sample consisted of blood. The DNA for the CDR3 is TGTGCCAGCAGCATCCCGGGGGAAGGGGGAGAGACCCAGTACTTC. Amino acids: CASSIPGEGGETQYF.